The source of this T cell receptor (beta chain) is a study of T cell clones after liver transplantation. Across the study: Apart from a few HCV-positive recipients, transplants were for non-autoimmune, non-viral reasons.

The data were produced by immunoSEQ multiplex PCR, yet TCRdb's version contains in-frame clones alone and is incomplete. The data hold about 120,000 clones, with less than 95% observed a single time. Study-level findings and limits: Rather than being deleted, graft donor-reactive T cells may have moved into the graft.

From germline, CDR1 is MNHEY and CDR2 SVGAGI. This CDR3 is built from 14 residues. V shed 6 bases, J shed 4 bases, and the junction held 7 bases outside the gene matches. To note about this clone: Its antigen remains unknown.

This specimen consisted of CD4+ T cells from blood, obtained 12 months after liver transplant. The chain uses TRBV6-5 and TRBJ2-5; 8 positions agree with TRBD2. The receptor's source is a human patient who received a liver transplant. The T cells may partly be graft donor cells. The CDR3 DNA reads TGTGCCAGCAGCGCCTCGGGGACTAGAGAGACCCAGTACTTC. Translating gives CASSASGTRETQYF.